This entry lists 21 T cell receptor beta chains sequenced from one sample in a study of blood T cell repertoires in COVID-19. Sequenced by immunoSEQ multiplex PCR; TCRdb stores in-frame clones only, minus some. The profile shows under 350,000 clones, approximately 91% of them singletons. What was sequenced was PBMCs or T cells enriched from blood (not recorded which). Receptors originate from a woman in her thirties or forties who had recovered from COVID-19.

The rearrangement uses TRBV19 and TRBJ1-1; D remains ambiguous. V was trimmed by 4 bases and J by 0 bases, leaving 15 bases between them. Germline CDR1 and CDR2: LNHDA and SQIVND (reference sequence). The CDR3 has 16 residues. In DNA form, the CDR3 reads TGTGCCAGTAGTACCGGTAGACATTTAGTGAACACTGAAGCTTTCTTT. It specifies CASSTGRHLVNTEAFF.

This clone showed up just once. CDR3 bases: TGTGCCAGCAGTTTAACGGGGGAAAACACCATATATTTT. Translated, it gives CASSLTGENTIYF. The chain employs TRBV12-3 or TRBV12-4 and TRBJ1-3, with D possibly TRBD1 on 5 matching bases. The CDR3 extends over 13 amino acids. Deletions cut 2 bases from V and 6 bases from J, with 8 bases between.

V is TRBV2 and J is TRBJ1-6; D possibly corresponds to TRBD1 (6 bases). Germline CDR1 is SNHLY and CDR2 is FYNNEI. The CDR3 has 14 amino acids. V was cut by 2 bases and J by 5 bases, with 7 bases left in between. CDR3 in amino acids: CASSEQGNNSPLHF. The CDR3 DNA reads TGTGCCAGCAGTGAACAGGGGAATAATTCACCCCTCCACTTT.

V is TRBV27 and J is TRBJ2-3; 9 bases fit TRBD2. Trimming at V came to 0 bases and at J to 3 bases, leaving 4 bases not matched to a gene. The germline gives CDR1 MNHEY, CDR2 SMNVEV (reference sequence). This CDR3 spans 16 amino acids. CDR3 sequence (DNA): TGTGCCAGCAGTTTATCGGCGGGAGGGCCAACAGATACGCAGTATTTT. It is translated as CASSLSAGGPTDTQYF.

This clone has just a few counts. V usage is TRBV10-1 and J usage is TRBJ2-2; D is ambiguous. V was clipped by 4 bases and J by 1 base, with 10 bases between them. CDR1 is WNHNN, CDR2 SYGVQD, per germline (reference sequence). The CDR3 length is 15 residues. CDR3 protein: CASSAEAQNTGELFF. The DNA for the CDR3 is TGCGCCAGCAGTGCGGAAGCGCAGAACACCGGGGAGCTGTTTTTT.

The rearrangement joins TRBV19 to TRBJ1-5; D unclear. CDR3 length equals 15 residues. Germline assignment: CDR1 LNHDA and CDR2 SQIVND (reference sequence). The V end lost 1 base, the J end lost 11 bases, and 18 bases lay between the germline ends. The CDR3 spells CASSIGGGASGTQHF. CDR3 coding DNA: TGTGCCAGTAGTATAGGAGGCGGCGCCTCCGGGACCCAGCATTTT.

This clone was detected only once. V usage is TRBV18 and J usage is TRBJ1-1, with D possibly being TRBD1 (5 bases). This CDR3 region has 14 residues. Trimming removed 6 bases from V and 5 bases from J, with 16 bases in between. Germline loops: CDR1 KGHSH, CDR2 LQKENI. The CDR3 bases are TGTGCCAGCTCGCCCGACAGTGGGGGGACTGAAGCTTTCTTT. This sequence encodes CASSPDSGGTEAFF.

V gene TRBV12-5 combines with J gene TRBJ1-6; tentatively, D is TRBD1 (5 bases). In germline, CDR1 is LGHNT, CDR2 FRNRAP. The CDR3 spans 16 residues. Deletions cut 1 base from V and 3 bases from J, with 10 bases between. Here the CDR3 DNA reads TGTGCTAGTGGTTTGGCCGGGGGTTACTATAATTCACCCCTCCACTTT. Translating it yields CASGLAGGYYNSPLHF.

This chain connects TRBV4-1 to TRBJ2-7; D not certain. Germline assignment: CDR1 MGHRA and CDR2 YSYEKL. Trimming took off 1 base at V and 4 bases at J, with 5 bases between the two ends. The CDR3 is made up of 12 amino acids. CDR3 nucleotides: TGCGCCAGCAGCCAAGGTCCTTACGAGCAGTACTTC. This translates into CASSQGPYEQYF.

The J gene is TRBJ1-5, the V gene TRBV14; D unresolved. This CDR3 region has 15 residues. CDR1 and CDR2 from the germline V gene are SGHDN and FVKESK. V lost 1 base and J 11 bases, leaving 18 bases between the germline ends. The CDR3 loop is CASSQGGQHPSTQHF. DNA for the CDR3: TGTGCCAGCAGCCAAGGTGGCCAGCACCCTAGCACCCAGCATTTT.

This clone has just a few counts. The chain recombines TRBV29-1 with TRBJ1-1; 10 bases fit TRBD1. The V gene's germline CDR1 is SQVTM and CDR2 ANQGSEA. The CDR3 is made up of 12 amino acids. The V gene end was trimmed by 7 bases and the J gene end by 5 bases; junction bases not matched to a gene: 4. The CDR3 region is CSAGTGVTEAFF. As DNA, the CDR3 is TGCAGCGCCGGGACAGGGGTAACTGAAGCTTTCTTT.

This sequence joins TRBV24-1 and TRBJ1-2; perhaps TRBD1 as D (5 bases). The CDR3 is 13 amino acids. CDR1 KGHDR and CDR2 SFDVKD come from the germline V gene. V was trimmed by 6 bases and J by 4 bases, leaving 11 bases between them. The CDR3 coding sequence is TGTGCCACCAGTCAAGGGGAGGGCTATGGCTACACCTTC. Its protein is CATSQGEGYGYTF.

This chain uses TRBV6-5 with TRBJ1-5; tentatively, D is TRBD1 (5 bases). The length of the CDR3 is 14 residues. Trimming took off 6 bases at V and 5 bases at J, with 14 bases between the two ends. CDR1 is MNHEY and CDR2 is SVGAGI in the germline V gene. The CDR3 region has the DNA TGTGCCAGCAGCTGGACGGCGGGGGATCAGCCCCAGCATTTT. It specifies CASSWTAGDQPQHF.

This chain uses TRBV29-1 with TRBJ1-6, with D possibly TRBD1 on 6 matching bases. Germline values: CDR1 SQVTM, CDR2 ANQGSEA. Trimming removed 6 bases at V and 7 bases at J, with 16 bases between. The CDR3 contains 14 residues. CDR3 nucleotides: TGCAGCGTGAAGCTCCCCGACAGGAATTCACCCCTCCACTTT. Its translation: CSVKLPDRNSPLHF.

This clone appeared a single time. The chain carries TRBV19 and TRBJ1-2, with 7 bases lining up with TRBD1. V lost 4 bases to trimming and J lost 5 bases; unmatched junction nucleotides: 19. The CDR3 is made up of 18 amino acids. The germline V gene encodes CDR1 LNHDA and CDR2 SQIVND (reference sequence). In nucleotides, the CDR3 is TGTGCCAGTAGTACCGATAGGTTTTCCGGGACAGAGGTTTATGGCTACACCTTC. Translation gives CASSTDRFSGTEVYGYTF.

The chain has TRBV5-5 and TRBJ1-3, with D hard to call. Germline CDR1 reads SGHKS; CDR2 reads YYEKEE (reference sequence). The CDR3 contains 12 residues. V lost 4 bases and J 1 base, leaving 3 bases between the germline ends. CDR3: CASSTSGNTIYF. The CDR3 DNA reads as TGTGCCAGCAGCACATCTGGAAACACCATATATTTT.

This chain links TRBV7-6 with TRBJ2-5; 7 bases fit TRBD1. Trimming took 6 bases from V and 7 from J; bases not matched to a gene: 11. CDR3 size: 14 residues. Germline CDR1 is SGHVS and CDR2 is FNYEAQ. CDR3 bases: TGTGCCAGCAGTCAGACAGGGAGTAGAGGGACCCAGTACTTC. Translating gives CASSQTGSRGTQYF.

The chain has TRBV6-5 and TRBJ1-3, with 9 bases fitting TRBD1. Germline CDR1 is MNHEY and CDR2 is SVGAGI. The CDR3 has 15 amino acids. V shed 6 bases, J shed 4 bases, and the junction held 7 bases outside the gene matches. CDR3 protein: CASSTPGQGGNTIYF. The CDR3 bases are TGTGCCAGCAGCACGCCCGGACAGGGGGGAAACACCATATATTTT.

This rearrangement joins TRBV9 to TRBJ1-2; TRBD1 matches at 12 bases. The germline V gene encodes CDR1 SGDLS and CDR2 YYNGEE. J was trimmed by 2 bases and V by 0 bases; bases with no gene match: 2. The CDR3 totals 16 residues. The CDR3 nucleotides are TGTGCCAGCAGCGTAGGTGGGACAGGGGGCAACTATGGCTACACCTTC. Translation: CASSVGGTGGNYGYTF.

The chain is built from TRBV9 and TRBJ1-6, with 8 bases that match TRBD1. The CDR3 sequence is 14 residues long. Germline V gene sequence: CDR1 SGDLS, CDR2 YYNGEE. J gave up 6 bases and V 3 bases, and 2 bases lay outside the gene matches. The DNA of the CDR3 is TGTGCCAGCAGCGCGGGACAGGTTAATTCACCCCTCCACTTT. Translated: CASSAGQVNSPLHF.

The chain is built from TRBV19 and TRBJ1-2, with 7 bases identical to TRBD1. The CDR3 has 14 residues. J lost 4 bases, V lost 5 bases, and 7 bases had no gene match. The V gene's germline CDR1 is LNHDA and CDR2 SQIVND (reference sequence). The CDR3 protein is CASSSSDRLYGYTF. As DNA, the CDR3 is TGTGCCAGTAGTTCTTCGGACAGGCTCTATGGCTACACCTTC.